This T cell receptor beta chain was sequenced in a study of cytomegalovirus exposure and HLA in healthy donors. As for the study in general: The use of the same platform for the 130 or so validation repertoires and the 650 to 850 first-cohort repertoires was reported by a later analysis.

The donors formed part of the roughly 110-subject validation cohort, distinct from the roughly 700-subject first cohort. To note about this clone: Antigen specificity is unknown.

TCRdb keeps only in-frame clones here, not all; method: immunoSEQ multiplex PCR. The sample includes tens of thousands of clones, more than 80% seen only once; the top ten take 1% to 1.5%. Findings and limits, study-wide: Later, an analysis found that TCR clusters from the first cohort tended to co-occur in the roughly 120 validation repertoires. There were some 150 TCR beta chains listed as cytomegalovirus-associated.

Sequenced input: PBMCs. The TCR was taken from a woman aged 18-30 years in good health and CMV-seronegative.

The CDR3 here is CSVGLANTDTQYF. CDR3 in DNA: TGCAGCGTCGGACTAGCCAACACAGATACGCAGTATTTT. The chain links TRBV29-1 to TRBJ2-3; the match to TRBD2 covers 8 bases. Trimming removed 6 bases from V and 2 bases from J; junction bases left unmatched: 4. Germline CDR1 reads SQVTM; CDR2 reads ANQGSEA. This CDR3 has 13 residues.